This section outlines one T cell receptor (beta chain) sequence together with its context. This specimen belongs to a study of blood T cell repertoires in COVID-19. Trimming removed 5 bases from V and 11 bases from J, with 6 bases in between. This CDR3 is built from 9 residues. Germline CDR1 SNHLY, CDR2 FYNNEI. The protocol was immunoSEQ multiplex PCR, while the TCRdb copy is restricted to in-frame clones and leaves out a portion. In the table there are about 270,000 clones, less than 95% of which are singletons. Individuals drawn from around 24 US areas were about 18 to 95 years old. The receptor's source is a middle-aged man who had been exposed to COVID-19. The source material was PBMCs or T cells enriched from blood (not recorded which). V gene TRBV2 combines with J gene TRBJ1-1; D is ambiguous. DNA of the CDR3: TGTGCCAGCAGTTCCATTGCTTTCTTT. Its translation: CASSSIAFF.